Listed here are 10 T cell receptor beta chains from one sample, sequenced in a study of CD4 T cells in relation to SARS-CoV-2 and coronaviruses. Measured with immunoSEQ multiplex PCR; TCRdb has only the in-frame clones, and not every one. The sample has about 37,000 clones, approximately 85% seen once. Sequenced sample: memory CD4+ T cells from PBMCs. The receptor source for this set is an adult with COVID-19.

This chain joins TRBV28 and TRBJ1-1; the D gene is possibly TRBD1 (6 bases). Germline lookup yields CDR1 MDHEN and CDR2 SYDVKM. V lost 2 bases and J lost 5, with 15 bases in between. The CDR3 has 15 amino acids. CDR3 loop: CASSLPLTGQTEAFF. CDR3 sequence (DNA): TGTGCCAGCAGTTTACCCCTTACAGGGCAAACTGAAGCTTTCTTT.

The CDR3: CASSLVVGASETQYF. Written as DNA, the CDR3 is TGCGCCAGCAGCTTGGTCGTGGGAGCCTCGGAGACCCAGTACTTC. The chain links TRBV5-1 to TRBJ2-5; D possibly corresponds to TRBD2 (5 bases). The V end was cut by 0 bases, the J end by 5 bases, with 14 bases between. There are 15 residues in the CDR3. The germline V gene has CDR1 SGHRS and CDR2 YFSETQ. The entire variable domain, with the rest obtained from reference TRBV5-1 and TRBJ2-5, is as follows: KAGVTQTPRYLIKTRGQQVTLSCSPISGHRSVSWYQQTPGQGLQFLFEYFSETQRNKGNFPGRFSGRQFSNSRSEMNVSTLELGDSALYLCASSLVVGASETQYFGPGTRLLVL.

The V gene is TRBV4-1, the J gene TRBJ2-3, with D perhaps TRBD2 (5 bases). V was trimmed by 4 bases and J by 6 bases, leaving 11 bases between them. CDR1 MGHRA and CDR2 YSYEKL come from the germline V gene. This CDR3 contains 13 residues. CDR3 protein: CASSLSSGDTQYF. The CDR3 region has the DNA TGCGCCAGCAGCCTCTCCTCGGGGGATACGCAGTATTTT.

The rearrangement uses TRBV2 and TRBJ2-7; 7 bases fit TRBD1. Unmatched junction bases numbered 4, after V lost 11 bases and J lost 0 bases. The CDR3 is 12 residues long. Germline loops: CDR1 SNHLY, CDR2 FYNNEI. The CDR3 DNA follows: TGTGCCCAGGGGGAGAACTCCTACGAGCAGTACTTC. This encodes CAQGENSYEQYF.

CDR3 DNA sequence: TGTGCCAGCAGCCATACGTTTGGAGATACGCAGTATTTT. Amino acid sequence: CASSHTFGDTQYF. The chain recombines TRBV14 with TRBJ2-3; no firm D call. The V end lost 3 bases, the J end lost 5 bases, and 9 bases lay between the germline ends. Germline CDR1 SGHDN, CDR2 FVKESK. The CDR3 has 13 residues.

The chain joins TRBV10-3 to TRBJ1-1; 7 positions agree with TRBD1. CDR1 is ENHRY, CDR2 SYGVKD, per germline. The V and J ends lost 6 bases and 3 bases, in that order; junction bases with no gene match: 7. The CDR3 is 14 amino acids. This CDR3 reads CAIRPDTGDTEAFF. DNA for the CDR3: TGTGCCATCAGGCCCGATACAGGGGACACTGAAGCTTTCTTT.

In this sample, this clone turned up a few times. The CDR3 reads CATTSRTQETQYF. The CDR3 DNA reads as TGTGCCACGACTAGCCGAACGCAAGAGACCCAGTACTTC. J is TRBJ2-5 and V is TRBV12-3 or TRBV12-4; TRBD2 aligns across 7 bases. The CDR3 consists of 13 residues. The junction had 7 bases not matched to a gene; V was cut back by 10 bases and J by 2 bases.

The chain recombines TRBV5-1 with TRBJ1-4, with 7 bases fitting TRBD1. J gave up 4 bases and V 3 bases, and 6 bases lay outside the gene matches. This CDR3 region has 15 residues. CDR1 and CDR2 from the germline V gene are SGHRS and YFSETQ. CDR3 sequence (DNA): TGCGCCAGCAGCTCCACAGGGGCAAATAATGAAAAACTGTTTTTT. Translating gives CASSSTGANNEKLFF.

J is TRBJ1-1 and V is TRBV2, with 7 positions matching TRBD1. V was clipped by 7 bases and J by 1 base; unmatched bases: 6. Per germline, CDR1 SNHLY and CDR2 FYNNEI. This CDR3 is built from 14 residues. The CDR3 region has the DNA TGTGCCAGCATCTACAGGGGTGGGAACACTGAAGCTTTCTTT. As protein: CASIYRGGNTEAFF.

CDR3 DNA sequence: TGTGCCAGCAGCTGGGACAGGGGGGCAGGCTACACCTTC. Its protein product is CASSWDRGAGYTF. The V call is TRBV11-2, the J call TRBJ1-2; 11 bases line up with TRBD1. The CDR3 loop spans 13 amino acids. In germline, CDR1 is SGHAT, CDR2 FQNNGV. Trimming took 4 bases from V and 8 from J; bases not matched to a gene: 3.